These 29 T cell receptor beta chains originate from one sample sequenced in a study of cytomegalovirus exposure and HLA in healthy donors. With 60 Vbeta and 13 Jbeta primers, the PCR was carried out. Sequencing used immunoSEQ multiplex PCR; TCRdb keeps in-frame clones, though not all of them. Counted here are about 200,000 clones, over 60% occurring once; the ten biggest clones make up approximately 2%. Sequencing was carried out using PBMCs. These receptors all come from a woman in her thirties in good health and CMV-seropositive.

The rearrangement links TRBV9 to TRBJ1-4, with D perhaps matching TRBD1 (6 bases). Germline V CDR1 and CDR2: SGDLS, YYNGEE. The V and J ends lost 0 bases and 8 bases respectively, with 14 bases between them. The CDR3 has 15 amino acids. CDR3 region: CASSVDQGRGEKLFF. In nucleotides, the CDR3 is TGTGCCAGCAGCGTAGATCAGGGGCGGGGGGAAAAACTGTTTTTT.

In the case of this clone: A junction end diverges from the germline sequence, so it may reflect a read error. The V and J genes are TRBV11-1 and TRBJ2-3, with D uncertain. Germline V gives CDR1 SGHAT, CDR2 FQDESV (reference sequence). The CDR3 covers 12 residues. The CDR3 region has the DNA TGTGCCAGCAGCTTAGAAACAGATACGCGGTATTTT. Amino acid sequence: CASSLETDTRYF. The whole variable domain, filled in from reference TRBV11-1 and TRBJ2-3, reads EAEVAQSPRYKITEKSQAVAFWCDPISGHATLYWYRQILGQGPELLVQFQDESVVDDSQLPKDRFSAERLKGVDSTLKIQPAELGDSAMYLCASSLETDTRYFGPGTRLTVL.

V and J are TRBV20-1 and TRBJ1-4; D unresolved. CDR1 is DFQATT, CDR2 SNEGSKA, per germline (reference sequence). V was clipped by 7 bases and J by 12 bases, with 6 bases between them. The CDR3 spans 8 residues. This CDR3 reads CSDIELFF. In DNA form, the CDR3 reads TGCAGTGATATAGAACTGTTTTTT.

This clone was picked up a small number of times. The V gene is TRBV6-5, the J gene TRBJ1-2; 8 positions agree with TRBD1. J gave up 7 bases and V 2 bases, and 0 bases lay outside the gene matches. Germline-derived CDR1 and CDR2 are MNHEY and SVGAGI. This CDR3 contains 12 residues. CDR3 in amino acids: CASSYDRGGYTF. The CDR3 DNA follows: TGTGCCAGCAGTTACGACAGGGGTGGCTACACCTTC.

In this sample, this clone turned up a few times. This chain uses TRBV4-3 with TRBJ1-2, with D maybe TRBD1 (5 bases). The CDR3 loop spans 16 amino acids. The germline V gene encodes CDR1 LGHNA and CDR2 YSLEER. V lost 1 base, J lost 8 bases, and 20 bases lay in between. CDR3 coding DNA: TGCGCCAGCAGCCAAGTTCGTGACAGCCTCCTCTGGGGCTACACCTTC. Its protein product is CASSQVRDSLLWGYTF.

This clone turned up a few times. J is TRBJ2-7 and V is TRBV7-9, with no clear D. The CDR3 has 15 residues. CDR1 and CDR2 (germline): SEHNR, FQNEAQ (reference sequence). Trimming cost V 2 bases and J 0 bases, with 11 bases left between them. DNA of the CDR3: TGTGCCAGCAGCTTACACCCCGGTTTCTCCTACGAGCAGTACTTC. This encodes CASSLHPGFSYEQYF. The whole variable domain, filled in from reference TRBV7-9 and TRBJ2-7, reads DTGVSQNPRHKITKRGQNVTFRCDPISEHNRLYWYRQTLGQGPEFLTYFQNEAQLEKSRLLSDRFSAERPKGSFSTLEIQRTEQGDSAMYLCASSLHPGFSYEQYFGPGTRLTVT.

The V gene is TRBV7-8, the J gene TRBJ2-5; D unresolved. Deletions cut 5 bases from V and 1 base from J, with 2 bases between. Germline V gives CDR1 SGHVS, CDR2 FQNEAQ. The CDR3 length is 11 residues. CDR3 coding DNA: TGTGCCAGCAGCCTCCAAGAGACCCAGTACTTC. It yields the protein CASSLQETQYF.

The J gene is TRBJ1-2, the V gene TRBV7-2; weak D call: TRBD1 (5 bases). The V and J ends lost 1 base and 7 bases respectively, with 16 bases between them. Per the germline V gene, CDR1 is SGHTA and CDR2 is FQGNSA. The CDR3 is 15 amino acids. CDR3 nucleotide sequence: TGTGCCAGCAGCTTAGATAGGTGGGGGGGGTTTGGCTACACCTTC. It yields the protein CASSLDRWGGFGYTF.

The genes are TRBV18 and TRBJ2-7; TRBD1 agrees at 11 bases. Germline lookup yields CDR1 KGHSH and CDR2 LQKENI. V trimming: 6 bases; J trimming: 3 bases; junction bases outside the gene matches: 7. The CDR3 contains 15 residues. CDR3 amino acids: CASSGGTGGYYEQYF. DNA of the CDR3: TGTGCCAGCTCCGGTGGGACAGGGGGGTACTACGAGCAGTACTTC.

The rearrangement joins TRBV30 to TRBJ2-2; D unresolved. This CDR3 contains 13 residues. V dropped 0 bases and J dropped 5 bases, with 7 bases sitting between them. Germline V gives CDR1 GTSNPN, CDR2 SVGIG (reference sequence). Written as DNA, the CDR3 is TGTGCCTGGAGTGTAGCCCAAACCGGGGAGCTGTTTTTT. Translation gives CAWSVAQTGELFF. The variable domain in full, completed from reference TRBV30 and TRBJ2-2, reads SQTIHQWPATLVQPVGSPLSLECTVEGTSNPNLYWYRQAAGRGLQLLFYSVGIGQISSEVPQNLSASRPQDRQFILSSKKLLLSDSGFYLCAWSVAQTGELFFGEGSRLTVL.

This chain links TRBV19 with TRBJ2-1, with TRBD2 identical over 13 bases. Looked up from germline, CDR1 is LNHDA and CDR2 is SQIVND (reference sequence). Trimming took 6 bases from V and 9 from J; bases not matched to a gene: 5. The CDR3 runs 14 residues. DNA for the CDR3: TGTGCCAGTAGGGTTGGACTAGCGGGAGTTGAGCAGTTCTTC. It translates to CASRVGLAGVEQFF.

The chain has TRBV5-1 and TRBJ2-1; D is perhaps TRBD2 (6 bases). From germline, CDR1 is SGHRS and CDR2 YFSETQ. V dropped 2 bases and J dropped 7 bases, with 16 bases sitting between them. The CDR3 contains 15 residues. DNA for the CDR3: TGCGCCAGCAGCTTCCGGGACTCGCTTCATAATGAGCAGTTCTTC. As protein: CASSFRDSLHNEQFF. The variable domain in full, with the rest retrieved from reference TRBV5-1 and TRBJ2-1, is KAGVTQTPRYLIKTRGQQVTLSCSPISGHRSVSWYQQTPGQGLQFLFEYFSETQRNKGNFPGRFSGRQFSNSRSEMNVSTLELGDSALYLCASSFRDSLHNEQFFGPGTRLTVL.

Here the CDR3 DNA reads TGTGCCAGCAGTTACGGGGAGGAGGTGTACTTC. It is translated as CASSYGEEVYF. The rearrangement links TRBV6-5 to TRBJ2-7, with D tentatively TRBD2 (6 bases). Germline assignment: CDR1 MNHEY and CDR2 SVGAGI. This CDR3 is built from 11 residues. Trimming left V 2 bases short and J 12 bases short, with 11 bases between.

The chain carries TRBV7-9 and TRBJ1-6; 9 nucleotides match TRBD1. With V trimmed by 1 base and J by 6 bases, 1 base remained unmatched. Germline loops: CDR1 SEHNR, CDR2 FQNEAQ (reference sequence). The CDR3 is 15 residues long. The CDR3 DNA reads as TGTGCCAGCAGCTTAGGGGACAGGGCTAATTCACCCCTCCACTTT. Translation: CASSLGDRANSPLHF.

V is TRBV7-9 and J is TRBJ1-1, with a weak D call TRBD1 (6 bases). V lost 0 bases to trimming and J lost 7 bases, with 15 bases between them. CDR1 is SEHNR, CDR2 FQNEAQ, per germline (reference sequence). The CDR3 totals 15 residues. The DNA for the CDR3 is TGTGCCAGCAGCTTAGCGCTCCCAGGGGCTAATGAAGCTTTCTTT. Translation: CASSLALPGANEAFF. Combining the CDR3 with reference TRBV7-9 and TRBJ1-1 gives the whole variable domain DTGVSQNPRHKITKRGQNVTFRCDPISEHNRLYWYRQTLGQGPEFLTYFQNEAQLEKSRLLSDRFSAERPKGSFSTLEIQRTEQGDSAMYLCASSLALPGANEAFFGQGTRLTVV.

This chain uses TRBV10-3 with TRBJ1-3, with D hard to call. The CDR3 is made up of 13 amino acids. V gave up 9 bases and J gave up 3 bases, with 12 bases separating them. Germline assignment: CDR1 ENHRY and CDR2 SYGVKD. The CDR3 region has the DNA TGTGCCATTCAGGAGGCTGGTGGAAACACCATATATTTT. Translation gives CAIQEAGGNTIYF.

This chain joins TRBV9 and TRBJ1-1, with TRBD1 matching over 8 bases. With V trimmed by 3 bases and J by 5 bases, 6 bases remained unmatched. The CDR3 is made up of 14 amino acids. Germline CDR1 is SGDLS and CDR2 is YYNGEE. The CDR3 loop is CASSAKQGGTEAFF. DNA for the CDR3: TGTGCCAGCAGCGCTAAACAGGGGGGGACTGAAGCTTTCTTT.

The chain is built from TRBV9 and TRBJ1-4; D possibly corresponds to TRBD1 (6 bases). Germline V gene data show CDR1 as SGDLS and CDR2 as YYNGEE. The CDR3 totals 16 residues. V shed 3 bases and J shed 3 bases, with 15 bases lying between them. The CDR3 spells CASSEGQQRPNEKLFF. CDR3 in DNA: TGTGCCAGCAGCGAGGGACAACAGCGTCCTAATGAAAAACTGTTTTTT.

This clone was seen a handful of times. CDR3 coding DNA: TGTGCCAGCAGCTTGGCACAGGGACAAAATCAGCCCCAGCATTTT. Protein: CASSLAQGQNQPQHF. The chain joins TRBV5-6 to TRBJ1-5, with a possible D match to TRBD1 (6 bases). Germline CDR1 reads SGHDT; CDR2 reads YYEEEE. The CDR3 is 15 residues long. V was clipped by 0 bases and J by 4 bases, with 11 bases between them.

This clone was recorded only once. The V call is TRBV5-1, the J call TRBJ1-1; tentative D call: TRBD1 (6 bases). Germline CDR1 SGHRS, CDR2 YFSETQ. The CDR3 contains 17 residues. Trimming shortened V by 2 bases and J by 0 bases, and 17 bases separated the two germline ends. The CDR3 reads CASSFTWTVEMNTEAFF. The CDR3 nucleotides read TGCGCCAGCAGCTTTACCTGGACAGTTGAGATGAACACTGAAGCTTTCTTT.

The chain couples TRBV20-1 to TRBJ1-2, with TRBD1 identical over 8 bases. There are 11 residues in the CDR3. V shed 7 bases, J shed 3 bases, and the junction held 1 base outside the gene matches. CDR1 is DFQATT and CDR2 is SNEGSKA in the germline V gene (reference sequence). DNA of the CDR3: TGCAGTGGGACAGGGCACTATGGCTACACCTTC. Residues: CSGTGHYGYTF.

The chain couples TRBV27 to TRBJ2-7; TRBD1 agrees at 7 bases. Germline V gene sequence: CDR1 MNHEY, CDR2 SMNVEV (reference sequence). This CDR3 has 18 amino acids. Germline trimming cut 6 bases from V and 0 bases from J; bases unmatched to any gene: 17. CDR3 sequence: CASSRFTPRDRASYEQYF. The CDR3 DNA reads as TGTGCCAGCAGCCGCTTTACTCCCCGTGACAGGGCCTCCTACGAGCAGTACTTC.

The sample holds one count of this clone. The chain has TRBV6-5 and TRBJ2-7; 15 nucleotides align to TRBD2. There are 15 residues in the CDR3. J lost 3 bases, V lost 7 bases, and 4 bases had no gene match. CDR1 is MNHEY and CDR2 is SVGAGI in the germline V gene. The CDR3 spells CASTRTSGGGYEQYF. The CDR3 bases are TGTGCCAGCACCAGGACTAGCGGGGGGGGCTACGAGCAGTACTTC.

This clone was observed once. The chain employs TRBV5-5 and TRBJ2-5; tentative D call: TRBD2 (5 bases). The CDR3 loop spans 14 amino acids. Trimming shortened V by 1 base and J by 2 bases, and 9 bases separated the two germline ends. Germline V gives CDR1 SGHKS, CDR2 YYEKEE (reference sequence). In nucleotides, the CDR3 is TGTGCCAGCAGCTTGAGGAGCGGACAAGAGACCCAGTACTTC. Translated, it gives CASSLRSGQETQYF.

Of note for this clone: One junction end does not reproduce the germline sequence, and a read error may be involved. V and J are TRBV30 and TRBJ2-3, with unresolved D. The CDR3 has 11 residues. Germline CDR1 and CDR2: GTSNPN and SVGIG (reference sequence). The CDR3 is CAWTVTDKQYF. The DNA of the CDR3 is TGTGCCTGGACGGTTACTGATAAGCAGTATTTT.

This clone has just a few counts. This sequence joins TRBV10-3 and TRBJ2-2; TRBD1 is a possible D gene (7 bases). Trimming pared 11 bases from V and 5 bases from J, leaving 15 bases between. In germline, CDR1 is ENHRY, CDR2 SYGVKD. The CDR3 loop spans 13 amino acids. The CDR3 DNA reads TGTGCCGGCGGACAGGAGGGAACCGGGGAGCTGTTTTTT. Its protein product is CAGGQEGTGELFF.

The chain joins TRBV5-8 to TRBJ1-5, with D possibly matching TRBD1 (6 bases). CDR1 SGHTS and CDR2 YDEGEE come from the germline V gene. V gave up 1 base and J gave up 6 bases, with 14 bases separating them. This CDR3 has 15 residues. CDR3 DNA: TGTGCCAGCAGCTTGATGCTCACAGGGAGTCAGCCCCAGCATTTT. The encoded protein is CASSLMLTGSQPQHF.

This chain joins TRBV4-1 and TRBJ2-4; tentative D call: TRBD2 (6 bases). This CDR3 region has 18 residues. Trimming pared 0 bases from V and 2 bases from J, leaving 17 bases between. CDR1 MGHRA and CDR2 YSYEKL come from the germline V gene. The CDR3 protein is CASSQDLGGEGTKNIQYF. CDR3 coding DNA: TGCGCCAGCAGCCAAGATCTGGGGGGTGAAGGAACCAAAAACATTCAGTACTTC.

This clone was detected only once. The chain has TRBV28 and TRBJ1-1, with TRBD1 matching over 9 bases. V shed 5 bases and J 10 bases; nucleotides not matched to a gene: 8. CDR1 and CDR2 (germline): MDHEN, SYDVKM. The CDR3 is 13 amino acids. The CDR3 protein is CASSLQQGARAFF. For the CDR3, the DNA is TGTGCCAGCAGTCTTCAACAGGGGGCTCGAGCTTTCTTT. Complete variable domain (other parts from reference TRBV28 and TRBJ1-1): DVKVTQSSRYLVKRTGEKVFLECVQDMDHENMFWYRQDPGLGLRLIYFSYDVKMKEKGDIPEGYSVSREKKERFSLILESASTNQTSMYLCASSLQQGARAFFGQGTRLTVV.